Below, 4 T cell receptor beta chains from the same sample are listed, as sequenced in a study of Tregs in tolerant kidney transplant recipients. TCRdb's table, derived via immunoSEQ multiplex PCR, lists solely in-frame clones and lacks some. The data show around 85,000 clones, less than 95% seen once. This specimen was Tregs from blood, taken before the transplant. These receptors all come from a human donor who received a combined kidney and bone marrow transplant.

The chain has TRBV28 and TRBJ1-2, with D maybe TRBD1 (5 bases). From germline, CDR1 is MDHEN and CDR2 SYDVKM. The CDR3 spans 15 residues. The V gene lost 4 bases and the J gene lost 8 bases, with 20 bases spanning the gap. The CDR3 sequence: CASSSSSTERRGYTF. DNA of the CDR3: TGTGCCAGCAGTTCTTCCTCGACAGAAAGACGGGGCTACACCTTC.

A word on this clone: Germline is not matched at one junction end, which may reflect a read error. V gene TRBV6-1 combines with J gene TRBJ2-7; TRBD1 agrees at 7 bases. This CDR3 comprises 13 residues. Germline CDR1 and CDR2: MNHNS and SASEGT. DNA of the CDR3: TGTGCCAGCAGTGAAGACAGGGGTTACGGGCAGTACTTC. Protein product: CASSEDRGYGQYF.

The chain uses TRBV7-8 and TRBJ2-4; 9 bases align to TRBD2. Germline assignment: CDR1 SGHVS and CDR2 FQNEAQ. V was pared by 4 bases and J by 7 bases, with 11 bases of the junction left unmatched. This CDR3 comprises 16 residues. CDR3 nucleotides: TGTGCCAGCAGCTGGGGTCGGCGGGAGGGGGTGAACATTCAGTACTTC. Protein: CASSWGRREGVNIQYF. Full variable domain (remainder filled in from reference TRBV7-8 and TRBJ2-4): GAGVSQSPRYKVAKRGQDVALRCDPISGHVSLFWYQQALGQGPEFLTYFQNEAQLDKSGLPSDRFFAERPEGSVSTLKIQRTQQEDSAVYLCASSWGRREGVNIQYFGAGTRLSVL.

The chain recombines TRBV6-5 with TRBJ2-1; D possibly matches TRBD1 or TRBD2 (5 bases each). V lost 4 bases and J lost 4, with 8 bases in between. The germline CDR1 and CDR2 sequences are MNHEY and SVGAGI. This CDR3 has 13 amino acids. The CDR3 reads CASSWGWYNEQFF. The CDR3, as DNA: TGTGCCAGCAGTTGGGGGTGGTACAATGAGCAGTTCTTC.